Included here is one TCR beta chain sequence, with context. Its antigen is as yet unknown. Sequencing used immunoSEQ multiplex PCR; TCRdb keeps in-frame clones, though not all of them. The data show 1,500,000 or so clones, roughly 96% seen once. The data derive from a study of shared clonotypes between healthy human individuals. The study's findings and limits: Around 4.7% was the fraction of naive CD4 clonotypes found shared across a handful of donors. Large sequencing depth failed to make sorted-subset sequencing complete, rarefaction showed. As a rule, naive subsets had a larger estimated richness than memory subsets.

Germline lookup yields CDR1 SQVTM and CDR2 ANQGSEA. Trimming at V came to 4 bases and at J to 7 bases, leaving 6 bases not matched to a gene. The CDR3 consists of 14 residues. The sequenced sample was naive CD4+ T cells sorted from blood. Subset indicated: CD45RA+ positively selected. The chain carries TRBV29-1 and TRBJ2-4; 11 bases fit TRBD1. The receptor was isolated from a young man in good health. CDR3 DNA: TGCAGCGTTGGCGGACAGGGGGCAAAGAACATTCAGTACTTC. Protein product: CSVGGQGAKNIQYF.